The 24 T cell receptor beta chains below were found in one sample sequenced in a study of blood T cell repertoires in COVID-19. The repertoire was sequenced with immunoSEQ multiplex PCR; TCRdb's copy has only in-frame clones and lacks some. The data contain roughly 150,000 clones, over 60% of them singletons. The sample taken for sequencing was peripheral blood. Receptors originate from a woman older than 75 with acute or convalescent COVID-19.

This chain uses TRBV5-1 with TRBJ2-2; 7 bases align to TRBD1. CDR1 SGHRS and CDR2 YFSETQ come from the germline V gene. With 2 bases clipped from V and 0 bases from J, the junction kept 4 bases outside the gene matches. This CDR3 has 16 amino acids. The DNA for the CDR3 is TGCGCCAGCAGCTTTAGTGGGACAGCGAACACCGGGGAGCTGTTTTTT. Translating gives CASSFSGTANTGELFF. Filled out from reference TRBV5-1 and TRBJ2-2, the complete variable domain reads KAGVTQTPRYLIKTRGQQVTLSCSPISGHRSVSWYQQTPGQGLQFLFEYFSETQRNKGNFPGRFSGRQFSNSRSEMNVSTLELGDSALYLCASSFSGTANTGELFFGEGSRLTVL.

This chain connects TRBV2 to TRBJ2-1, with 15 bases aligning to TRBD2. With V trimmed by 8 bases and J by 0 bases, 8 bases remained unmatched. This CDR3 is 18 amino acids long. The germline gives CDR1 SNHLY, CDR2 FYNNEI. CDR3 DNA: TGTGCCAGCGACGGGACTAGCGGGAGGACCAGCTCCTACAATGAGCAGTTCTTC. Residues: CASDGTSGRTSSYNEQFF.

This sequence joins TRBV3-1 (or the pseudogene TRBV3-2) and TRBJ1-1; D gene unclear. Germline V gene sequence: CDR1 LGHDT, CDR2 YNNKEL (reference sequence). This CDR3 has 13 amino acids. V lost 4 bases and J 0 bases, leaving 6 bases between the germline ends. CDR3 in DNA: TGTGCCAGCAGCCCCCCCTTGAACACTGAAGCTTTCTTT. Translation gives CASSPPLNTEAFF.

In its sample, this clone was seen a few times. CDR3 loop: CASSFQGVGNQPQHF. CDR3 DNA sequence: TGTGCCAGCAGTTTCCAGGGGGTTGGCAATCAGCCCCAGCATTTT. J is TRBJ1-5 and V is TRBV6-2 or TRBV6-3; 7 nucleotides match TRBD1. Germline V gives CDR1 MNHEY, CDR2 SVGEGT. The CDR3 runs to 15 residues. V lost 4 bases to trimming and J lost 2 bases; unmatched junction nucleotides: 5.

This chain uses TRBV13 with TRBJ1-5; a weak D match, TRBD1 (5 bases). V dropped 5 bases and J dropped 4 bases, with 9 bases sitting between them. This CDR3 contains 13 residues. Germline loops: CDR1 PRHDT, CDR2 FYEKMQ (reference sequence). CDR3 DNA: TGTGCCAGCAGCGTCAACAGGAATCAGCCCCAGCATTTT. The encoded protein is CASSVNRNQPQHF. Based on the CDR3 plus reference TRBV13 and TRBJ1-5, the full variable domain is AAGVIQSPRHLIKEKRETATLKCYPIPRHDTVYWYQQGPGQDPQFLISFYEKMQSDKGSIPDRFSAQQFSDYHSELNMSSLELGDSALYFCASSVNRNQPQHFGDGTRLSIL.

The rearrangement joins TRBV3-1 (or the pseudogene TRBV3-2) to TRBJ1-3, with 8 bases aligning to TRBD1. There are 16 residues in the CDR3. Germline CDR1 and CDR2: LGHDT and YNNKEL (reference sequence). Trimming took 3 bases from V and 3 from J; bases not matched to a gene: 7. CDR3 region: CASSHPPGGVGNTIYF. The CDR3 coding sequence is TGTGCCAGCAGCCACCCCCCAGGGGGCGTTGGAAACACCATATATTTT.

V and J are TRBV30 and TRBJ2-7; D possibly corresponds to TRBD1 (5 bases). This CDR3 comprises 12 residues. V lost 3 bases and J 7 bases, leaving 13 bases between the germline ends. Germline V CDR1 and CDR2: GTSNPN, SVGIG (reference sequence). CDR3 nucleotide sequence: TGTGCCTGGAGGTCTGGGGCTGGAGAGCAGTACTTC. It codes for CAWRSGAGEQYF.

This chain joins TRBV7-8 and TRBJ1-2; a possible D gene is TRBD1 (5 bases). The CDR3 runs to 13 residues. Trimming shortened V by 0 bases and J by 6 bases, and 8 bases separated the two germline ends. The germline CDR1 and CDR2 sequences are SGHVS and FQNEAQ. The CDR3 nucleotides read TGTGCCAGCAGCTTAGCCAGGGATGATGGCTACACCTTC. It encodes CASSLARDDGYTF.

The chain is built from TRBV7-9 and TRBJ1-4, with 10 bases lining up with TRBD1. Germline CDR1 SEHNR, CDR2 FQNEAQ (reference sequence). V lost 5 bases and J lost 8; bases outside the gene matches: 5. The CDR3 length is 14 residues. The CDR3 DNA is TGTGCCAGCAGCCCGGGACAGGGGTTCGAAAAACTGTTTTTT. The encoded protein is CASSPGQGFEKLFF.

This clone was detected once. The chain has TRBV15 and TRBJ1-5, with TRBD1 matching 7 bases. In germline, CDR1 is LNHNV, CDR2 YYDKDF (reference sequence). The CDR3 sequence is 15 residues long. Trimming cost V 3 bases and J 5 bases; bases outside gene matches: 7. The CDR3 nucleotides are TGTGCCACCAGCAGGGAGACAGGGTTCTATCAGCCCCAGCATTTT. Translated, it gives CATSRETGFYQPQHF.

CDR3: CASSMAGTSAEQYF. DNA for the CDR3: TGTGCCAGTAGTATGGCTGGGACTAGCGCCGAGCAGTACTTC. This chain links TRBV19 with TRBJ2-7; 10 bases fit TRBD2. V lost 3 bases and J lost 6; bases outside the gene matches: 5. Germline lookup yields CDR1 LNHDA and CDR2 SQIVND (reference sequence). This CDR3 contains 14 residues.

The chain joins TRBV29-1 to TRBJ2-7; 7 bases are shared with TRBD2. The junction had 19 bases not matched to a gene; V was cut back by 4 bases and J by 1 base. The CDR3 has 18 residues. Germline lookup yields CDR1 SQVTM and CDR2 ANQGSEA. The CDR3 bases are TGCAGCGTTGGTTCGGTCAGTTCGTGGGGGAGGGCGTCCTACGAGCAGTACTTC. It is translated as CSVGSVSSWGRASYEQYF.

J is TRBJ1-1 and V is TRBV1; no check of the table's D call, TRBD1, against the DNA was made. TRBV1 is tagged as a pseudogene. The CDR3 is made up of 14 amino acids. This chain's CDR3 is CTSSQDYRGTEAFF. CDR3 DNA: TGCACCAGCAGCCAAGATTACAGGGGGACTGAAGCTTTCTTT.

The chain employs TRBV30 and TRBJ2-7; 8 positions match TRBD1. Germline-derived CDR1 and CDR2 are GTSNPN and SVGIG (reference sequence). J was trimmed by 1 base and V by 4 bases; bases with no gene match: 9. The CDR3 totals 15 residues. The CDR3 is CAWTHRDRSSYEQYF. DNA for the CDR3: TGTGCCTGGACCCACCGGGACAGGTCTTCCTACGAGCAGTACTTC.

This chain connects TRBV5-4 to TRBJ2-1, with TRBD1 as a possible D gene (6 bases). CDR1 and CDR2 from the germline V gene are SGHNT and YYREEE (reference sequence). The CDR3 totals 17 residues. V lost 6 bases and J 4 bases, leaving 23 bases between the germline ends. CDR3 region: CASNYRVGQLAYNEQFF. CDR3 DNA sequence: TGTGCCAGCAACTATCGGGTCGGACAGTTAGCTTACAATGAGCAGTTCTTC.

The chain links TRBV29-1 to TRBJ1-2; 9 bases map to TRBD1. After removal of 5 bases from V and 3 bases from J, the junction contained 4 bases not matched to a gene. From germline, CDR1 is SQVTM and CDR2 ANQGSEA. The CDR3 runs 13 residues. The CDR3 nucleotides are TGCAGCGTTAACAGGGGGCCTGACTATGGCTACACCTTC. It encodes CSVNRGPDYGYTF.

For the CDR3, the DNA is TGTGCCAGCAGCCAGGGACAGGGGGCGAGCTATGGCTACACCTTC. Its protein is CASSQGQGASYGYTF. The rearrangement joins TRBV4-2 to TRBJ1-2, with TRBD1 matching 12 bases. J lost 4 bases, V lost 3 bases, and 3 bases had no gene match. This CDR3 is built from 15 residues. Germline loops: CDR1 LGHNA, CDR2 YNFKEQ.

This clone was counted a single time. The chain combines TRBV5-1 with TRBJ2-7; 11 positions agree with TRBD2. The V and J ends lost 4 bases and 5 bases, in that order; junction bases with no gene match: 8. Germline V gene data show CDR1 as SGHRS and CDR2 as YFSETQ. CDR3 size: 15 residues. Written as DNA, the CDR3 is TGCGCCAGCAGCGTTATAGCGGGAGGGCTCAACGAGCAGTACTTC. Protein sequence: CASSVIAGGLNEQYF.

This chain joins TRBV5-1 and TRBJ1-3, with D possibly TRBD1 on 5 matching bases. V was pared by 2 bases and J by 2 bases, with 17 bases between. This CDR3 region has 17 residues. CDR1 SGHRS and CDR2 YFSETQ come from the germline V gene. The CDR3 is CASSFSGGSGAGNTIYF. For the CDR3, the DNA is TGCGCCAGCAGCTTCTCGGGGGGAAGCGGCGCTGGAAACACCATATATTTT.

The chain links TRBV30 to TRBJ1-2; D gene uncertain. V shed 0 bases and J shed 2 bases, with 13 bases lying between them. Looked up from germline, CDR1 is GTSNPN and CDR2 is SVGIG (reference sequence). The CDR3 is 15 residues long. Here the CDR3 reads CAWSVRYSANYGYTF. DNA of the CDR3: TGTGCCTGGAGTGTACGGTATAGCGCGAACTATGGCTACACCTTC.

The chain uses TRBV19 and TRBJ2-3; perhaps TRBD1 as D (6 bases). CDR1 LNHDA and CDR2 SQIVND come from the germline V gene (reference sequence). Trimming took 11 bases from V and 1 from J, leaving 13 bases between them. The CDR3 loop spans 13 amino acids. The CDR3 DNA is TGTGCCGTGGGGGCACTAGGCACAGATACGCAGTATTTT. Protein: CAVGALGTDTQYF.

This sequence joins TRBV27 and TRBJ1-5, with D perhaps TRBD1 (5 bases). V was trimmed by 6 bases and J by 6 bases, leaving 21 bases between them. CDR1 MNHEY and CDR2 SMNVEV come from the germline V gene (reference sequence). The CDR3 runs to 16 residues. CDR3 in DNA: TGTGCCAGCAGGAACTTGGGGGGTTCCGTTTTTCAGCCCCAGCATTTT. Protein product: CASRNLGGSVFQPQHF.

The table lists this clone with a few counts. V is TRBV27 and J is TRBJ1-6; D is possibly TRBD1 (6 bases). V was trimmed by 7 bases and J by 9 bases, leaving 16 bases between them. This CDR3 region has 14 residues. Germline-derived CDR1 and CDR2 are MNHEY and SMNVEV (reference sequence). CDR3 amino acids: CASTGGQGSSPLHF. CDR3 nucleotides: TGTGCCAGCACGGGGGGGCAGGGAAGTTCACCCCTCCACTTT.

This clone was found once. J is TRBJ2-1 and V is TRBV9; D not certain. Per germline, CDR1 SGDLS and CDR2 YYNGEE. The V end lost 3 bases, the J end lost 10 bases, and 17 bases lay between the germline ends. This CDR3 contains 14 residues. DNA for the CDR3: TGTGCCAGCAGCGCCACCTTGACAACGACAGAGCAGTTCTTC. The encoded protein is CASSATLTTTEQFF.